A single sample gave rise to the 27 T cell receptor beta chains below, sequenced in a study of T cells expressing NK-cell markers. TCRdb reprocessed the 5' RACE reads and stores each CDR3 protein as one record, lacking DNA. The specimen's table records 350,000 to 400,000 distinct CDR3 sequences. The sample was blood T cells: a sorted CD56 or NKG2C T cell subset, CD4+ or CD8+ T cells, or bulk PBMC T cells (not recorded which). The receptors were sampled from a woman aged 45-60 years in good health.

The chain links TRBV7-8 to TRBJ2-1; the TCRdb D gene call, TRBD2, has no DNA to confirm it. The CDR3 has 13 amino acids. The germline gives CDR1 SGHVS, CDR2 FQNEAQ. The CDR3 spells CASSEREVNEQFF.

The chain links TRBV20-1 to TRBJ2-1. CDR3 length: 14 residues. Germline V lookup: CDR1 DFQATT, CDR2 SNEGSKA (reference sequence). The CDR3 here is CSARDPSSMDEQFF.

The gene calls are TRBV12-3 or TRBV12-4 and TRBJ1-5; TCRdb gives TRBD1 as the D gene, but with no DNA this cannot be confirmed. The CDR3 is 15 amino acids. CDR3 residues: CASSLGPTSNQPQHF.

The chain employs TRBV3-1 and TRBJ1-1; the D gene TCRdb calls, TRBD1, cannot be checked with no DNA. The CDR3 extends over 14 amino acids. Germline lookup yields CDR1 LGHDT and CDR2 YNNKEL (reference sequence). This CDR3 is CASSPWDRDTEAFF.

The chain carries TRBV12-3 or TRBV12-4 and TRBJ1-3. The CDR3 extends over 13 amino acids. This chain's CDR3 is CASGLFSGNTIYF.

The rearrangement uses TRBV4-1 and TRBJ1-3. Germline V lookup: CDR1 MGHRA, CDR2 YSYEKL. The CDR3 spans 13 residues. The CDR3 loop reads CASSQADGNTIYF.

This chain uses TRBV5-6 with TRBJ2-5. Germline loops: CDR1 SGHDT, CDR2 YYEEEE. The CDR3 runs to 14 residues. The CDR3 loop reads CASSLDSRQETQYF.

The J gene is TRBJ2-5, the V gene TRBV7-9; TCRdb's D gene call, TRBD2, goes unchecked for lack of DNA. This CDR3 is built from 16 residues. The V gene's germline CDR1 is SEHNR and CDR2 FQNEAQ (reference sequence). The CDR3 loop reads CASNFGGKSPGETQYF.

The genes are TRBV20-1 and TRBJ2-5; as DNA is missing, the TRBD1 call by TCRdb cannot be tested. The length of the CDR3 is 15 residues. Germline lookup yields CDR1 DFQATT and CDR2 SNEGSKA (reference sequence). CDR3 sequence reads: CSAWDRGRKQETQYF.

The rearrangement joins TRBV18 to TRBJ1-5; TCRdb names TRBD1, which stays unverified in the absence of DNA. This CDR3 region has 16 residues. Per the germline V gene, CDR1 is KGHSH and CDR2 is LQKENI. The CDR3 region is CASSPFFGTDNQPQHF.

The chain recombines TRBV7-8 with TRBJ1-1; TCRdb picks TRBD1, but there is no DNA to check that call. Germline V gene data show CDR1 as SGHVS and CDR2 as FQNEAQ. The CDR3 sequence is 15 residues long. The CDR3 loop reads CASSPRSGVNTEAFF.

This chain uses TRBV3-1 with TRBJ2-1. The length of the CDR3 is 11 residues. The germline CDR1 and CDR2 sequences are LGHDT and YNNKEL (reference sequence). This CDR3 is CASSLIGEQFF.

The chain uses TRBV14 and TRBJ2-3; TCRdb returns TRBD2, unconfirmable since there is no DNA. The CDR3 has 17 residues. Germline CDR1 reads SGHDN; CDR2 reads FVKESK. The chain's CDR3 is CASSQGPGTSPADTQYF.

CDR3 amino acids: CASSPPGREGDNEQFF. V usage is TRBV4-2 and J usage is TRBJ2-1; TCRdb picks TRBD2, but there is no DNA to check that call. The CDR3 covers 16 residues. CDR1 is LGHNA, CDR2 YNFKEQ, per germline.

J is TRBJ2-2 and V is TRBV4-1; TCRdb's D call, TRBD1, is unchecked because there is no DNA. Per the germline V gene, CDR1 is MGHRA and CDR2 is YSYEKL. The CDR3 is made up of 17 amino acids. CDR3 residues: CASSQKGQGRETGELFF.

This rearrangement joins TRBV20-1 to TRBJ2-7; the TCRdb D gene call, TRBD1, has no DNA to confirm it. In germline, CDR1 is DFQATT, CDR2 SNEGSKA (reference sequence). This CDR3 spans 14 amino acids. Here the CDR3 reads CSARYDGGGYEQYF.

V usage is TRBV9 and J usage is TRBJ1-2; TCRdb's D call, TRBD1, is unchecked because there is no DNA. This CDR3 has 14 residues. CDR1 and CDR2 from the germline V gene are SGDLS and YYNGEE. The CDR3 reads CASSVAGTEYGYTF.

The V and J genes are TRBV29-1 and TRBJ2-2; checking the TCRdb D call of TRBD2 is not possible without DNA. This CDR3 spans 13 amino acids. Germline CDR1 is SQVTM and CDR2 is ANQGSEA. This CDR3 is CSVGLAAFGELFF.

V and J are TRBV2 and TRBJ2-7; TCRdb names TRBD2, which stays unverified in the absence of DNA. The germline CDR1 and CDR2 sequences are SNHLY and FYNNEI. This CDR3 comprises 14 residues. The CDR3 reads CASTRPRRGGEQYF.

This chain uses TRBV20-1 with TRBJ2-7; TCRdb picks TRBD2, but there is no DNA to check that call. Germline loops: CDR1 DFQATT, CDR2 SNEGSKA (reference sequence). CDR3 length equals 14 residues. The CDR3 spells CSAREQGTSGNQYF.

The chain has TRBV12-3 or TRBV12-4 and TRBJ1-1. The CDR3 loop spans 16 amino acids. The CDR3 region is CASSLEISSLGSEAFF.

The rearrangement uses TRBV18 and TRBJ1-1; TCRdb lists TRBD1, though no DNA is available to test this call. Germline-derived CDR1 and CDR2 are KGHSH and LQKENI. The CDR3 is 14 amino acids. The CDR3 sequence is CASSPWVGGTEAFF.

The CDR3 here is CSAPGQGLSEKLFF. The chain carries TRBV20-1 and TRBJ1-4; the D call from TCRdb, TRBD1, cannot be confirmed without DNA. The CDR3 is 14 amino acids. Germline CDR1 DFQATT, CDR2 SNEGSKA (reference sequence).

The rearrangement uses TRBV7-2 and TRBJ2-7; TCRdb calls TRBD1, which cannot be checked without DNA. Germline CDR1 and CDR2: SGHTA and FQGNSA. CDR3 length: 19 residues. The CDR3 reads CASSPPGGGYGGPTYEQYF.

The chain combines TRBV19 with TRBJ1-1; the TCRdb call, TRBD1, lacks DNA for checking. Per germline, CDR1 LNHDA and CDR2 SQIVND (reference sequence). This CDR3 has 15 amino acids. The CDR3 is CASSMRPRADTEAFF. Looking up the rest from reference TRBV19 and TRBJ1-1 gives the full variable domain: DGGITQSPKYLFRKEGQNVTLSCEQNLNHDAMYWYRQDPGQGLRLIYYSQIVNDFQKGDIAEGYSVSREKKESFPLTVTSAQKNPTAFYLCASSMRPRADTEAFFGQGTRLTVV.

This chain uses TRBV6-5 with TRBJ2-5; TCRdb's assignment of TRBD2 cannot be checked, as there is no DNA. This CDR3 contains 15 residues. The V gene's germline CDR1 is MNHEY and CDR2 SVGAGI. CDR3 protein: CASTSSGGSQETQYF.

The chain combines TRBV12-3 or TRBV12-4 with TRBJ1-6; TCRdb gives TRBD1 as the D gene, but with no DNA this cannot be confirmed. There are 15 residues in the CDR3. The CDR3 protein is CASSHGTALGSPLHF.